These 13 T cell receptor beta chains were sequenced from one sample in a study of shared T cell receptors in the human thymus. This table comes from immunoSEQ multiplex PCR, and its TCRdb copy is limited to in-frame clones, with some not included. This table has over 650,000 clones, roughly 86% appearing once. Another study also made use of these data, one on human thymus T cells.

Material: thymocytes. The receptors stem from a boy in the first two years of life with a congenital heart defect.

The chain carries TRBV9 and TRBJ2-7; 8 bases line up with TRBD2. Looked up from germline, CDR1 is SGDLS and CDR2 is YYNGEE. The CDR3 totals 12 residues. With V trimmed by 4 bases and J by 7 bases, 4 bases remained unmatched. The CDR3 bases are TGTGCCAGCAGCCCGGGGACTAGTGAGCAGTACTTC. Translating it yields CASSPGTSEQYF.

The J gene is TRBJ2-1, the V gene TRBV2; TRBD2 matches at 10 bases. V lost 6 bases to trimming and J lost 4 bases; unmatched junction nucleotides: 15. Germline CDR1 SNHLY, CDR2 FYNNEI. The CDR3 runs to 18 residues. The CDR3 loop is CASSRGGVAGGKYNEQFF. The CDR3 region has the DNA TGTGCCAGCAGCCGAGGGGGGGTAGCGGGAGGTAAGTACAATGAGCAGTTCTTC. Full variable domain (outside the CDR3, taken from reference TRBV2 and TRBJ2-1): EPEVTQTPSHQVTQMGQEVILRCVPISNHLYFYWYRQILGQKVEFLVSFYNNEISEKSEIFDDQFSVERPDGSNFTLKIRSTKLEDSAMYFCASSRGGVAGGKYNEQFFGPGTRLTVL.

The chain recombines TRBV19 with TRBJ2-1; possibly TRBD2 for D (5 bases). Trimming removed 2 bases at V and 6 bases at J, with 26 bases between. This CDR3 is built from 19 residues. The germline gives CDR1 LNHDA, CDR2 SQIVND (reference sequence). The CDR3 sequence: CASSITGFHDCYRGNEQFF. CDR3 nucleotides: TGTGCCAGTAGTATAACCGGGTTCCACGACTGCTACCGGGGCAATGAGCAGTTCTTC.

The chain carries TRBV25-1 and TRBJ2-5; 11 bases line up with TRBD2. V shed 5 bases and J 2 bases; nucleotides not matched to a gene: 13. The CDR3 is 18 amino acids. The germline gives CDR1 MGHDK, CDR2 SYGVNS. The CDR3 loop is CASSLGGTSGKLQETQYF. The CDR3 DNA sequence: TGTGCCAGCAGTCTGGGGGGGACTAGCGGAAAACTACAAGAGACCCAGTACTTC.

This chain connects TRBV6-5 to TRBJ2-7, with a possible D match to TRBD2 (6 bases). Germline CDR1 is MNHEY and CDR2 is SVGAGI. The CDR3 loop spans 16 amino acids. Trimming shortened V by 2 bases and J by 2 bases, and 16 bases separated the two germline ends. CDR3 DNA sequence: TGTGCCAGCAGTTACCTGGTGGAGGGGACCCCCTACGAGCAGTACTTC. Encoded protein: CASSYLVEGTPYEQYF.

This clone has a single count. The rearrangement joins TRBV7-9 to TRBJ1-1; D is perhaps TRBD1 (6 bases). CDR3 length equals 16 residues. The V end was cut by 2 bases, the J end by 1 base, with 14 bases between. Germline CDR1 SEHNR, CDR2 FQNEAQ (reference sequence). CDR3 in amino acids: CASSLLGHRRNTEAFF. The CDR3 DNA is TGTGCCAGCAGCTTACTGGGACACAGGAGGAACACTGAAGCTTTCTTT.

This clone appeared a few times. The chain uses TRBV9 and TRBJ1-1; 9 bases line up with TRBD1. This CDR3 comprises 17 residues. From germline, CDR1 is SGDLS and CDR2 YYNGEE. Trimming at V came to 0 bases and at J to 6 bases, leaving 12 bases not matched to a gene. CDR3 DNA: TGTGCCAGCAGCGTAGGGGACAGGGTTAGTGGACTGCCTGAAGCTTTCTTT. Residues: CASSVGDRVSGLPEAFF. Together with reference TRBV9 and TRBJ1-1, the CDR3 gives the full variable domain: DSGVTQTPKHLITATGQRVTLRCSPRSGDLSVYWYQQSLDQGLQFLIQYYNGEERAKGNILERFSAQQFPDLHSELNLSSLELGDSALYFCASSVGDRVSGLPEAFFGQGTRLTVV.

The J gene is TRBJ1-1, the V gene TRBV9; D is perhaps TRBD1 (5 bases). Germline lookup yields CDR1 SGDLS and CDR2 YYNGEE. The CDR3 is made up of 12 amino acids. V lost 10 bases to trimming and J lost 3 bases, with 13 bases between them. The CDR3 DNA is TGTGCCTCCGGGGGGAACTACACTGAAGCTTTCTTT. It yields the protein CASGGNYTEAFF.

The chain combines TRBV5-6 with TRBJ1-5; 7 nucleotides line up with TRBD1. With 5 bases clipped from V and 3 bases from J, the junction kept 5 bases outside the gene matches. Germline CDR1 is SGHDT and CDR2 is YYEEEE. The CDR3 is 14 residues long. The chain's CDR3 is CASSSGTDNQPQHF. DNA of the CDR3: TGTGCCAGCAGTTCCGGGACAGACAATCAGCCCCAGCATTTT. The full variable domain, rest sourced from reference TRBV5-6 and TRBJ1-5, is DAGVTQSPTHLIKTRGQQVTLRCSPKSGHDTVSWYQQALGQGPQFIFQYYEEEERQRGNFPDRFSGHQFPNYSSELNVNALLLGDSALYLCASSSGTDNQPQHFGDGTRLSIL.

The gene calls are TRBV5-4 and TRBJ1-2; TRBD1 matches at 8 bases. The CDR3 has 15 residues. V lost 4 bases and J lost 4; bases outside the gene matches: 9. From germline, CDR1 is SGHNT and CDR2 YYREEE (reference sequence). Here the CDR3 DNA reads TGTGCCAGCAGCGAGGGGACAGGTGCTCCCTATGGCTACACCTTC. Its protein is CASSEGTGAPYGYTF. The whole variable domain, remainder taken from reference TRBV5-4 and TRBJ1-2, is ETGVTQSPTHLIKTRGQQVTLRCSSQSGHNTVSWYQQALGQGPQFIFQYYREEENGRGNFPPRFSGLQFPNYSSELNVNALELDDSALYLCASSEGTGAPYGYTFGSGTRLTVV.

CDR3 region: CASSLELGGNTEAFF. Here the CDR3 DNA reads TGTGCCAGCAGCTTAGAACTGGGAGGGAACACTGAAGCTTTCTTT. V is TRBV7-8 and J is TRBJ1-1; D uncertain. Germline V gene data show CDR1 as SGHVS and CDR2 as FQNEAQ. With 1 base removed from V and 1 base from J, the gap between germline ends came to 10 bases. The CDR3 totals 15 residues.

The chain uses TRBV28 and TRBJ2-3; D might be TRBD2 (5 bases). This CDR3 contains 16 residues. The germline CDR1 and CDR2 sequences are MDHEN and SYDVKM. V lost 1 base and J lost 2, with 13 bases in between. CDR3 sequence reads: CASSLLALAITDTQYF. The CDR3, as DNA: TGTGCCAGCAGTTTATTGGCCCTAGCAATCACAGATACGCAGTATTTT.

This rearrangement joins TRBV10-3 to TRBJ2-7; TRBD1 is a possible D gene (6 bases). With 5 bases removed from V and 6 bases from J, the gap between germline ends came to 20 bases. The CDR3 spans 15 residues. Germline CDR1 and CDR2: ENHRY and SYGVKD. This chain's CDR3 is CAISLETGPESEQYF. The DNA of the CDR3 is TGTGCCATCAGTCTTGAGACAGGCCCTGAAAGCGAGCAGTACTTC.